Listed below are T cell receptor beta chains from one sample, sequenced in a study of post-analysis software for immune sequencing data. TCRdb reprocessed the PCR reads via MiXCR and lists one record per CDR3 protein. Among hundreds of thousands of distinct CDR3 sequences, roughly 47% were seen once, and the ten largest hold about 1.5%. The sample taken for sequencing was blood. The source is a girl under 18 with multiple sclerosis. The CDR3 runs from the conserved cysteine through the conserved F or W. Each record gives: clone size, J gene, V gene, D gene, CDR3 DNA, CDR3 protein. A D gene is named only where the DNA matches it firmly. Clone size is stated in some rows and not others, as once, few, many or a class when expanded.

abundance: .
j_gene: TRBJ1-2
v_gene: TRBV7-9
d_gene: .
CDR3nt: TGTGCCAGCAGGGGACACCCGCTAGACTATGGCTACACCTTC
CDR3aa: CASRGHPLDYGYTF

abundance: once
j_gene: TRBJ1-5
v_gene: TRBV20-1
d_gene: TRBD1
CDR3nt: TGCAGTGCTAGCCCCGGGACAGGGGGTAGCAATCAGCCCCAGCATTTT
CDR3aa: CSASPGTGGSNQPQHF

abundance: few
j_gene: TRBJ2-1
v_gene: TRBV12-3/TRBV12-4
d_gene: .
CDR3nt: TGTGCCAGCAGTTTCGTTGGCTACAATGAGCAGTTCTTC
CDR3aa: CASSFVGYNEQFF

abundance: many
j_gene: TRBJ2-5
v_gene: TRBV7-2
d_gene: .
CDR3nt: TGTGCCAGCAGCCCACCCTTAGAGACCCAGTACTTC
CDR3aa: CASSPPLETQYF

abundance: .
j_gene: TRBJ2-7
v_gene: TRBV6-1
d_gene: TRBD2
CDR3nt: TGTGCCAGTAGTGAACGGCGGGGGTTCGACTCCTACGAGCAGTACTTC
CDR3aa: CASSERRGFDSYEQYF

abundance: once
j_gene: TRBJ2-2
v_gene: TRBV7-9
d_gene: TRBD2
CDR3nt: TGTGCCAGCAGCCCCAGTGGCGGGAGGAACACCGGGGAGCTGTTTTTT
CDR3aa: CASSPSGGRNTGELFF

abundance: few
j_gene: TRBJ1-2
v_gene: TRBV5-1
d_gene: .
CDR3nt: TGCGCCAGCAGCTTCGTGGGCACCTCTAACTATGGCTACACCTTC
CDR3aa: CASSFVGTSNYGYTF

abundance: .
j_gene: TRBJ1-1
v_gene: TRBV7-2
d_gene: .
CDR3nt: TGTGCCAGCAGCTTAGGGGGGGGCAGCACAGCTGAAGCTTTCTTT
CDR3aa: CASSLGGGSTAEAFF

abundance: .
j_gene: TRBJ2-3
v_gene: TRBV5-1
d_gene: TRBD2
CDR3nt: TGCGCCAGCAGCTTGGCCTCACGGGAGGGCGACACAGATACGCAGTATTTT
CDR3aa: CASSLASREGDTDTQYF

abundance: once
j_gene: TRBJ2-5
v_gene: TRBV11-3
d_gene: TRBD1
CDR3nt: TGTGCCAGCAGCTCGGGACAGGCGGACCAAGAGACCCAGTACTTC
CDR3aa: CASSSGQADQETQYF

abundance: .
j_gene: TRBJ1-1
v_gene: TRBV7-9
d_gene: .
CDR3nt: TGTGCCAGCAAGTGGGATATGAACACTGAAGCTTTCTTT
CDR3aa: CASKWDMNTEAFF

abundance: few
j_gene: TRBJ1-2
v_gene: TRBV7-9
d_gene: .
CDR3nt: TGTGCCAGCAGCTTGCCAGGGTTGGGGTATGGCTACACCTTC
CDR3aa: CASSLPGLGYGYTF

abundance: few
j_gene: TRBJ2-5
v_gene: TRBV6-5
d_gene: TRBD2
CDR3nt: TGTGCCAGCAGTTACCGCCCGACTAGCGGGAGACAGGGGACCCAGTACTTC
CDR3aa: CASSYRPTSGRQGTQYF

abundance: .
j_gene: TRBJ2-5
v_gene: TRBV4-1
d_gene: .
CDR3nt: TGCGCCAGCAGCCAAGACGGGGAAATCTTGGGAGAGACCCAGTACTTC
CDR3aa: CASSQDGEILGETQYF

abundance: .
j_gene: TRBJ2-1
v_gene: TRBV5-1
d_gene: .
CDR3nt: TGCGCCAGCAGCTTCGTTGTAGCGGACAAAAACAATGAGCAGTTCTTC
CDR3aa: CASSFVVADKNNEQFF

abundance: .
j_gene: TRBJ2-4
v_gene: TRBV4-1
d_gene: TRBD2
CDR3nt: TGCGCCAGCAGCCGAGGACTAGCGGGGAACTTAAACATTCAGTACTTC
CDR3aa: CASSRGLAGNLNIQYF

abundance: few
j_gene: TRBJ1-2
v_gene: TRBV7-9
d_gene: .
CDR3nt: TGTGCCAGCAGCTTAGAAGGGCGGATGAAAGGCTACACCTTC
CDR3aa: CASSLEGRMKGYTF

abundance: few
j_gene: TRBJ2-7
v_gene: TRBV29-1
d_gene: .
CDR3nt: TGCAGCGTTCGGGACACCCTAAAGGGCGAGCAGTACTTC
CDR3aa: CSVRDTLKGEQYF

abundance: .
j_gene: TRBJ2-1
v_gene: TRBV7-2
d_gene: .
CDR3nt: TGTGCCAGCAGCCAAGGACAGTACGGCAATGAGCAGTTCTTC
CDR3aa: CASSQGQYGNEQFF

abundance: few
j_gene: TRBJ2-7
v_gene: TRBV5-1
d_gene: TRBD1
CDR3nt: TGCGCCAGCAGCTTGGCTACCGGGACAGGACTCTACGAGCAGTACTTC
CDR3aa: CASSLATGTGLYEQYF

abundance: .
j_gene: TRBJ1-2
v_gene: TRBV20-1
d_gene: TRBD1
CDR3nt: TGCAGTGCGTCTCCTTCCGGGACAGGGGATGGCTACACCTTC
CDR3aa: CSASPSGTGDGYTF

abundance: .
j_gene: TRBJ1-5
v_gene: TRBV6-5
d_gene: TRBD1
CDR3nt: TGTGCCAGCAGTTACGACAGGGGGCGCGGGTTGCATTTT
CDR3aa: CASSYDRGRGLHF

abundance: .
j_gene: TRBJ2-7
v_gene: TRBV6-1
d_gene: TRBD1
CDR3nt: TGTGCCAGCAGTGCCAATGGACAGGCGGTCTACGAGCAGTACTTC
CDR3aa: CASSANGQAVYEQYF

abundance: .
j_gene: TRBJ1-4
v_gene: TRBV6-5
d_gene: TRBD1
CDR3nt: TGTGCCAGCAGTTCTTGGACAGGGGGTGCTGAAAAACTGTTTTTT
CDR3aa: CASSSWTGGAEKLFF

abundance: .
j_gene: TRBJ2-7
v_gene: TRBV5-1
d_gene: TRBD1
CDR3nt: TGCGCCAGCAGCTTGGACGGGGACAGGGGCAACGAGCAGTACTTC
CDR3aa: CASSLDGDRGNEQYF

abundance: few
j_gene: TRBJ2-1
v_gene: TRBV4-1
d_gene: .
CDR3nt: TGCGCCAGCAGCCAAGTCATGGCGGGCCTGACTTCCAATGAGCAGTTCTTC
CDR3aa: CASSQVMAGLTSNEQFF

abundance: few
j_gene: TRBJ2-7
v_gene: TRBV7-9
d_gene: TRBD1
CDR3nt: TGTGCCAGCAGCCAAGACAGGGGGAAGAGCTCCTACGAGCAGTACTTC
CDR3aa: CASSQDRGKSSYEQYF

abundance: .
j_gene: TRBJ2-1
v_gene: TRBV5-1
d_gene: TRBD2
CDR3nt: TGCGCCAGCAGCTTGGCGGGACTAGCGGGAGGGCCTGGTCAAGCGAGTGAGCAGTTCTTC
CDR3aa: CASSLAGLAGGPGQASEQFF

abundance: .
j_gene: TRBJ2-1
v_gene: TRBV12-3/TRBV12-4
d_gene: .
CDR3nt: TGTGCCAGCAGTTTTTCGGAGGGGGGGTACAATGAGCAGTTCTTC
CDR3aa: CASSFSEGGYNEQFF